The source of this T cell receptor beta chain is a study of blood T cell repertoires in COVID-19. Original processing methods: By means of reference gene primer amplification, nucleated cell counts were estimated. Generated by immunoSEQ multiplex PCR, the TCRdb table keeps only in-frame clones and is missing some. V and J calls and clone size come straight from that table; D and trimming were deduced from the DNA. The sample has roughly 150,000 clones; around 88% are singletons. This TCR was recovered from a human donor in a cohort sampled during active COVID-19. The sample taken for sequencing was peripheral blood.

This CDR3 is CASSPGGRYGYTF. The CDR3 nucleotides read TGTGCCAGCAGTCCAGGGGGCCGCTATGGCTACACCTTC. The chain couples TRBV11-2 to TRBJ1-2, with TRBD1 matching 8 bases. CDR1 and CDR2 (germline): SGHAT, FQNNGV. The V segment lost 6 bases and the J segment 4 bases; nucleotides outside the gene matches: 4. There are 13 residues in the CDR3.